This T cell receptor (beta chain) was sequenced for a study of blood T cells in healthy people across ages. Looking at the study overall: About one barcoded beta molecule was captured per two T cells (by template switching).

Alongside a J-beta primer mix, a sample-barcoded 5' primer served in a second PCR lasting about 7 to 12 cycles. Every sample produced at least 2.5 million CDR3-containing paired-end reads. TCRdb reprocessed the 5' RACE reads via MiXCR and lists one record per CDR3 protein. This table has roughly 1,700,000 distinct CDR3 sequences, 25% to 30% appearing once. The table lists this clonotype with a few counts. Its antigen is unidentified. The CDR3 is 15 residues long. The ends lost 3 bases at V and 7 bases at J; junction bases unmatched: 5. Germline V gene lookup returns CDR1 SGDLS and CDR2 YYNGEE. Findings and limits, study-wide: The study found TCR beta diversity correlated strongly with naive T cell percentage.

The gene calls are TRBV9 and TRBJ1-6, with TRBD1 matching over 9 bases. The receptor comes from a woman in her 30s in good health. The sequenced material came from blood. CDR3 protein: CASSAQGQGNSPLHF. CDR3 bases: TGTGCCAGCAGCGCGCAGGGACAGGGAAATTCACCCCTCCACTTT.